Listed here are 8 T cell receptor beta chains from one sample, sequenced in a study of Ad26.COV2.S vaccination and SARS-CoV-2 variants. Clones were read by immunoSEQ multiplex PCR, and TCRdb kept only the in-frame ones, dropping some. The repertoire has more than 300,000 clones, about 82% of them found once; the top ten carry around 2.2%. Specified treatment: some 19 received Ad26.COV2.S at low or high dose, single or two shots; 5 received placebo; per-sample allocation not given. Day 63 after the first injection of vaccine or placebo was the sampling time. The specimen comprised peripheral blood, sampled in a trial of Ad26.COV2.S vaccine versus placebo. The origin of the receptors is a person aged 18-65 years who received the Ad26.COV2.S COVID-19 vaccine or a placebo.

The genes are TRBV5-1 and TRBJ1-2; 8 bases agree with TRBD1. The CDR3 contains 14 residues. Germline loops: CDR1 SGHRS, CDR2 YFSETQ. V shed 4 bases and J 4 bases; nucleotides not matched to a gene: 6. CDR3 loop: CASSPGGGGYGYTF. The CDR3 nucleotides read TGCGCCAGCAGCCCAGGGGGCGGAGGCTATGGCTACACCTTC.

CDR3 nucleotides: TGCAGTGCCCCAATTCCCCCGGGCTACACCTTC. Translating it yields CSAPIPPGYTF. The chain employs TRBV20-1 and TRBJ1-2; D not certain. The CDR3 contains 11 residues. Deletions cut 6 bases from V and 8 bases from J, with 13 bases between. CDR1 and CDR2 from the germline V gene are DFQATT and SNEGSKA (reference sequence).

V and J are TRBV19 and TRBJ1-5; D is unresolved. This CDR3 comprises 14 residues. Trimming removed 1 base from V and 0 bases from J, with 4 bases in between. Germline V gene sequence: CDR1 LNHDA, CDR2 SQIVND (reference sequence). CDR3 sequence (DNA): TGTGCCAGTAGTATAGCACATAGCAATCAGCCCCAGCATTTT. Protein product: CASSIAHSNQPQHF. Looking up the rest from reference TRBV19 and TRBJ1-5 gives the full variable domain: DGGITQSPKYLFRKEGQNVTLSCEQNLNHDAMYWYRQDPGQGLRLIYYSQIVNDFQKGDIAEGYSVSREKKESFPLTVTSAQKNPTAFYLCASSIAHSNQPQHFGDGTRLSIL.

This chain uses TRBV28 with TRBJ2-3; D perhaps matches TRBD2 (6 bases). Trimming took off 6 bases at V and 2 bases at J, with 21 bases between the two ends. Germline CDR1 is MDHEN and CDR2 is SYDVKM. The CDR3 has 17 residues. The CDR3 protein is CASRSWRGGPFTDTQYF. DNA of the CDR3: TGTGCCAGCAGGTCATGGCGGGGCGGGCCATTCACAGATACGCAGTATTTT.

The chain employs TRBV27 and TRBJ2-7; weak D call: TRBD1 (6 bases). V lost 7 bases, J lost 6 bases, and 16 bases lay in between. Per the germline V gene, CDR1 is MNHEY and CDR2 is SMNVEV (reference sequence). The CDR3 length is 13 residues. The CDR3 here is CASKSTGTVEQYF. CDR3 bases: TGTGCCAGCAAGAGTACAGGGACCGTCGAGCAGTACTTC.

This clone has just one count. The rearrangement uses TRBV6-5 and TRBJ1-2, with a tentative D call TRBD1 (5 bases). The CDR3 totals 14 residues. Trimming pared 1 base from V and 6 bases from J, leaving 12 bases between. Looked up from germline, CDR1 is MNHEY and CDR2 is SVGAGI. CDR3 DNA: TGTGCCAGCAGTTACTATCAGGGAAAGGATGGCTACACCTTC. Its protein product is CASSYYQGKDGYTF.

CDR3 DNA sequence: TGTGCCAGCAGTGAAGCGCTGGTAGTAGCGGGGGGTAATTGGGTCCCAGATACGCAGTATTTT. As protein: CASSEALVVAGGNWVPDTQYF. V usage is TRBV2 and J usage is TRBJ2-3; 10 nucleotides line up with TRBD2. V lost 0 bases to trimming and J lost 4 bases; unmatched junction nucleotides: 19. This CDR3 has 21 residues. In germline, CDR1 is SNHLY, CDR2 FYNNEI.

The J gene is TRBJ2-7, the V gene TRBV3-1 (or the pseudogene TRBV3-2); D uncertain. Germline V CDR1 and CDR2: LGHDT, YNNKEL (reference sequence). V lost 5 bases, J lost 9 bases, and 11 bases lay in between. The CDR3 runs 11 residues. The CDR3 spells CASSSTVRQYF. The CDR3 DNA reads as TGTGCCAGCAGCTCCACGGTCCGGCAGTACTTC.